These 15 T cell receptor beta chains came from one sample sequenced in a study of cytomegalovirus exposure and HLA in healthy donors. The primer mix had 60 Vbeta and 13 Jbeta primers. Libraries were prepared by immunoSEQ multiplex PCR; TCRdb keeps only in-frame clonotypes and omits some of them. The table includes 120,000 or so clones, more than 70% detected once. Sequencing was performed on PBMCs. The receptor source for this set is a woman in her forties or fifties in good health and CMV-seropositive.

The count of this clone is one. The gene calls are TRBV5-6 and TRBJ2-7, with D maybe TRBD1 (6 bases). CDR3 length: 15 amino acids. V was clipped by 0 bases and J by 4 bases, with 14 bases between them. Germline V gene data show CDR1 as SGHDT and CDR2 as YYEEEE. CDR3 in amino acids: CASSLAPGRGYEQYF. The CDR3 DNA sequence: TGTGCCAGCAGCTTGGCCCCGGGCAGGGGATACGAGCAGTACTTC.

This rearrangement joins TRBV7-2 to TRBJ1-2; 8 positions match TRBD1. The CDR3 is 17 amino acids. V dropped 1 base and J dropped 2; count of bases not matched to a gene: 9. Germline loops: CDR1 SGHTA, CDR2 FQGNSA. This CDR3 reads CASSLVTGQGANYGYTF. The CDR3 bases are TGTGCCAGCAGCTTAGTCACCGGACAGGGCGCAAACTATGGCTACACCTTC. Looking up the rest from reference TRBV7-2 and TRBJ1-2 gives the full variable domain: GAGVSQSPSNKVTEKGKDVELRCDPISGHTALYWYRQSLGQGLEFLIYFQGNSAPDKSGLPSDRFSAERTGGSVSTLTIQRTQQEDSAVYLCASSLVTGQGANYGYTFGSGTRLTVV.

The V and J genes are TRBV28 and TRBJ2-6; the match to TRBD1 covers 7 bases. From germline, CDR1 is MDHEN and CDR2 SYDVKM. V trimming: 6 bases; J trimming: 2 bases; junction bases outside the gene matches: 4. This CDR3 comprises 15 residues. The DNA of the CDR3 is TGTGCCAGCAGCACTCAGGGGGCTGGGGCCAACGTCCTGACTTTC. It yields the protein CASSTQGAGANVLTF.

A few counts support this clone. This chain links TRBV5-1 with TRBJ2-5; 7 nucleotides align to TRBD2. CDR3 length: 13 amino acids. The V and J ends lost 7 bases and 3 bases, in that order; junction bases with no gene match: 6. The germline gives CDR1 SGHRS, CDR2 YFSETQ. The CDR3: CASFGTTKETQYF. CDR3 nucleotide sequence: TGCGCCAGCTTCGGGACTACTAAAGAGACCCAGTACTTC. Variable domain in full (rest from reference TRBV5-1 and TRBJ2-5): KAGVTQTPRYLIKTRGQQVTLSCSPISGHRSVSWYQQTPGQGLQFLFEYFSETQRNKGNFPGRFSGRQFSNSRSEMNVSTLELGDSALYLCASFGTTKETQYFGPGTRLLVL.

V usage is TRBV7-3 and J usage is TRBJ1-1, with D perhaps TRBD1 (5 bases). The germline gives CDR1 SGHTA, CDR2 FQGTGA. The CDR3 totals 14 residues. V lost 0 bases and J 0 bases, leaving 5 bases between the germline ends. CDR3 nucleotides: TGTGCCAGCAGCTTAACAGGGGTGAACACTGAAGCTTTCTTT. Translated: CASSLTGVNTEAFF.

The rearrangement uses TRBV7-9 and TRBJ2-7, with TRBD2 identical over 8 bases. Germline CDR1 and CDR2: SEHNR and FQNEAQ (reference sequence). The CDR3 is 14 amino acids. V was clipped by 5 bases and J by 6 bases; unmatched bases: 9. The CDR3 protein is CASSQPGLGGEQYF. CDR3 DNA sequence: TGTGCCAGCAGCCAACCGGGACTAGGCGGCGAGCAGTACTTC.

V gene TRBV10-3 combines with J gene TRBJ1-2, with D possibly matching TRBD1 (5 bases). The CDR3 spans 15 residues. Trimming cost V 4 bases and J 8 bases, with 20 bases left between them. CDR1 is ENHRY and CDR2 is SYGVKD in the germline V gene. The CDR3 DNA reads TGTGCCATCAGTGCGGCGGACACACGCCAACTAGGCTACACCTTC. Its protein product is CAISAADTRQLGYTF.

The chain carries TRBV6-1 and TRBJ2-7; TRBD2 aligns across 7 bases. The J segment lost 5 bases and the V segment lost 3 bases, leaving 10 bases of the junction unmatched. Germline V CDR1 and CDR2: MNHNS, SASEGT. This CDR3 is built from 15 residues. The CDR3 nucleotides are TGTGCCAGCAGTGAGCAGGGAGGGGTGTGGAACGAGCAGTACTTC. Its translation: CASSEQGGVWNEQYF.

The chain combines TRBV6-5 with TRBJ1-5; D is unclear. The germline gives CDR1 MNHEY, CDR2 SVGAGI. The V gene lost 5 bases and the J gene lost 16 bases, with 18 bases spanning the gap. This CDR3 comprises 12 residues. CDR3 in DNA: TGTGCCAGCAGTGACCAGGAGGGCCGTAAACATTTT. Protein product: CASSDQEGRKHF.

This clone was seen more than once but under ten times. The J gene is TRBJ2-5, the V gene TRBV9; TRBD1 agrees at 11 bases. The germline gives CDR1 SGDLS, CDR2 YYNGEE. The CDR3 covers 17 residues. V shed 4 bases and J 5 bases; nucleotides not matched to a gene: 13. The CDR3 coding sequence is TGTGCCAGCAGCCCACTGCCGGGACAGGGGGGTGGGGAGACCCAGTACTTC. Its protein is CASSPLPGQGGGETQYF.

A note on this clone: A junction boundary mismatches the germline segment, possibly from a read error. The V and J genes are TRBV9 and TRBJ1-4, with unresolved D. The CDR3 totals 15 residues. Looked up from germline, CDR1 is SGDLS and CDR2 is YYNGEE. This CDR3 reads CANSLTPWPNEKLFF. The CDR3 DNA reads as TGTGCCAACAGCCTGACTCCGTGGCCTAATGAAAAACTGTTTTTT. The whole variable domain, filled in from reference TRBV9 and TRBJ1-4, reads DSGVTQTPKHLITATGQRVTLRCSPRSGDLSVYWYQQSLDQGLQFLIQYYNGEERAKGNILERFSAQQFPDLHSELNLSSLELGDSALYFCANSLTPWPNEKLFFGSGTQLSVL.

The chain combines TRBV9 with TRBJ1-4, with 8 bases fitting TRBD1. CDR1 is SGDLS and CDR2 is YYNGEE in the germline V gene. J lost 10 bases, V lost 3 bases, and 8 bases had no gene match. The CDR3 extends over 14 amino acids. The CDR3 DNA reads as TGTGCCAGCAGCGCGGACAGGGCTTCGGGAAAACTGTTTTTT. It translates to CASSADRASGKLFF.

This clone was seen a single time. The chain uses TRBV16 and TRBJ2-5; TRBD1 aligns across 7 bases. Germline loops: CDR1 KGHSY, CDR2 FQNENV. The V segment lost 4 bases and the J segment 5 bases; nucleotides outside the gene matches: 10. This CDR3 is 15 amino acids long. CDR3 sequence: CASSLRTGSGETQYF. CDR3 nucleotide sequence: TGTGCCAGCAGCCTAAGGACAGGCTCTGGGGAGACCCAGTACTTC.

This clone has just a few counts. The chain employs TRBV5-1 and TRBJ1-1, with 7 nucleotides matching TRBD1. The CDR3 covers 13 residues. Germline V gives CDR1 SGHRS, CDR2 YFSETQ. V was clipped by 2 bases and J by 3 bases; unmatched bases: 1. The CDR3, as DNA: TGCGCCAGCAGCTTCACAGGGGACACTGAAGCTTTCTTT. Translating gives CASSFTGDTEAFF.

The gene calls are TRBV19 and TRBJ1-5; 7 positions match TRBD1. This CDR3 has 17 residues. Looked up from germline, CDR1 is LNHDA and CDR2 is SQIVND (reference sequence). J lost 3 bases, V lost 0 bases, and 8 bases had no gene match. The CDR3 reads CASSIESGGPLNQPQHF. The CDR3 DNA reads TGTGCCAGTAGTATAGAATCAGGGGGGCCGCTCAATCAGCCCCAGCATTTT.